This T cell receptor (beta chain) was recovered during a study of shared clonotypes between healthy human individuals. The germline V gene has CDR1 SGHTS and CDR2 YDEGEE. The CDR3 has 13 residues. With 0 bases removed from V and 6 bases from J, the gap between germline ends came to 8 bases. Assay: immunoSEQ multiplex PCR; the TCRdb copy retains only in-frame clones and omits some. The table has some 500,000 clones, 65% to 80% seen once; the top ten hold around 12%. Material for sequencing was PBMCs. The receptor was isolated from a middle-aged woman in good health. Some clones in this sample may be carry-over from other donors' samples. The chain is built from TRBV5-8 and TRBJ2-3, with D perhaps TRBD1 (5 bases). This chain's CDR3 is CASSLAQDDTQYF. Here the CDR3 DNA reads TGTGCCAGCAGCTTGGCACAGGATGATACGCAGTATTTT.